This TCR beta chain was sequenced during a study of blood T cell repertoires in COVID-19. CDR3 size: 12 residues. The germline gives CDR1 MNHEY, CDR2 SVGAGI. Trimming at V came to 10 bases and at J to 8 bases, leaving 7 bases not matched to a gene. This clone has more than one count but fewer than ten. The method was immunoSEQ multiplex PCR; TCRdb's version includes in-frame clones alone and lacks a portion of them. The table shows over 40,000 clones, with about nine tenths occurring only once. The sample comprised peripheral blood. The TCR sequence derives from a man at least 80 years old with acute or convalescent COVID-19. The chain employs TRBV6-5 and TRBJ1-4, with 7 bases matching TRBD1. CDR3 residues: CATRYRGEKLFF. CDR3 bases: TGTGCCACCCGATACAGGGGCGAAAAACTGTTTTTT.